One and the same sample provided the 30 T cell receptor beta chains below, sequenced in a study of blood T cell repertoires in COVID-19 (dated by TCRdb to about 2020). Library method: the immunoSEQ multiplex PCR assay. TCRdb mirrors the immuneACCESS table, restricted to in-frame sequences. Some clones are absent from its copies; in checked studies, under half trace to an unresolved V gene, and the reason for the others is unknown. This sample holds 320,000 or so clones; about 90% were observed only once. Together, the top ten hold over 0.8% of the sample. The sequencing input was PBMCs or T cells enriched from blood (not recorded which). Source of these receptors: a woman under 40 who had recovered from COVID-19.

V and J are TRBV28 and TRBJ1-2; D not resolved. There are 14 residues in the CDR3. V was shortened by 2 bases and J by 4 bases, with 11 bases between the two germline ends. The germline V gene encodes CDR1 MDHEN and CDR2 SYDVKM. The CDR3 bases are TGTGCCAGCAGTTTAACCTCTATCCTCTATGGCTACACCTTC. It encodes CASSLTSILYGYTF.

The chain combines TRBV19 with TRBJ1-1, with 7 bases fitting TRBD1. Germline V gene lookup returns CDR1 LNHDA and CDR2 SQIVND (reference sequence). The CDR3 covers 14 residues. Losses at the gene ends were 5 bases for V and 3 bases for J; bases not matched to a gene: 6. The CDR3 DNA sequence: TGTGCCAGTAGTGCACAGGGGTGGTACACTGAAGCTTTCTTT. Protein: CASSAQGWYTEAFF. Complete variable domain (other parts from reference TRBV19 and TRBJ1-1): DGGITQSPKYLFRKEGQNVTLSCEQNLNHDAMYWYRQDPGQGLRLIYYSQIVNDFQKGDIAEGYSVSREKKESFPLTVTSAQKNPTAFYLCASSAQGWYTEAFFGQGTRLTVV.

The gene calls are TRBV7-2 and TRBJ2-5, with D possibly matching TRBD1 (6 bases). V was cut by 1 base and J by 2 bases, with 14 bases left in between. Germline V lookup: CDR1 SGHTA, CDR2 FQGNSA. This CDR3 is built from 16 residues. Here the CDR3 DNA reads TGTGCCAGCAGCTTAGTTAGACCAGGGGTTCAAGAGACCCAGTACTTC. This translates into CASSLVRPGVQETQYF.

The chain couples TRBV2 to TRBJ2-7; 9 positions agree with TRBD1. V was clipped by 8 bases and J by 2 bases; unmatched bases: 13. The CDR3 consists of 16 residues. CDR1 and CDR2 (germline): SNHLY, FYNNEI. CDR3 in amino acids: CASSWGTGQGAYEQYF. CDR3 coding DNA: TGTGCCAGCTCCTGGGGGACGGGACAGGGAGCCTACGAGCAGTACTTC.

CDR3 DNA: TGTGCCAGCAGTTTATATGGCGGGGGGCCGGGGGAGCAGTACTTC. This sequence encodes CASSLYGGGPGEQYF. The V and J genes are TRBV27 and TRBJ2-7, with TRBD2 matching over 8 bases. Germline loops: CDR1 MNHEY, CDR2 SMNVEV (reference sequence). The CDR3 runs to 15 residues. The junction had 9 bases not matched to a gene; V was cut back by 1 base and J by 7 bases.

This clone was recorded only once. V gene TRBV5-1 combines with J gene TRBJ2-7; TRBD1 is a possible D gene (5 bases). The CDR3 spans 14 residues. Per germline, CDR1 SGHRS and CDR2 YFSETQ. Trimming took off 4 bases at V and 5 bases at J, with 16 bases between the two ends. CDR3 loop: CASSLSYRFDEQYF. DNA of the CDR3: TGCGCCAGCAGCCTATCCTACAGGTTCGACGAGCAGTACTTC. Full variable domain (missing parts from reference TRBV5-1 and TRBJ2-7): KAGVTQTPRYLIKTRGQQVTLSCSPISGHRSVSWYQQTPGQGLQFLFEYFSETQRNKGNFPGRFSGRQFSNSRSEMNVSTLELGDSALYLCASSLSYRFDEQYFGPGTRLTVT.

CDR3 nucleotide sequence: TGTGCCAGCAGTTTCGCGCCAGGAAATAATTCACCCCTCCACTTT. Its translation is CASSFAPGNNSPLHF. The J gene is TRBJ1-6, the V gene TRBV28; no reliable D call. Trimming removed 3 bases from V and 5 bases from J, with 11 bases in between. The CDR3 is made up of 15 amino acids. The germline CDR1 and CDR2 sequences are MDHEN and SYDVKM.

The chain combines TRBV28 with TRBJ1-2; 7 nucleotides align to TRBD1. From germline, CDR1 is MDHEN and CDR2 SYDVKM. The CDR3 totals 15 residues. Losses at the gene ends were 6 bases for V and 2 bases for J; bases not matched to a gene: 9. The CDR3 protein is CASSSLGGQNYGYTF. CDR3 bases: TGTGCCAGCAGCTCTTTAGGGGGCCAAAACTATGGCTACACCTTC.

V gene TRBV9 combines with J gene TRBJ2-7; TRBD1 matches 7 bases. Losses at the gene ends were 0 bases for V and 6 bases for J; bases not matched to a gene: 12. The germline gives CDR1 SGDLS, CDR2 YYNGEE. The CDR3 contains 16 residues. In DNA form, the CDR3 reads TGTGCCAGCAGCGTAGAAGGGGGCAGGGGAAGAGGCGAGCAGTACTTC. Encoded protein: CASSVEGGRGRGEQYF.

The chain has TRBV7-7 and TRBJ2-3; 9 nucleotides match TRBD2. The CDR3 is 16 amino acids. Per the germline V gene, CDR1 is SSHAT and CDR2 is FNYEAQ (reference sequence). The J segment lost 2 bases and the V segment lost 5 bases, leaving 8 bases of the junction unmatched. CDR3 protein: CASSVGLAGTTDTQYF. The CDR3 region has the DNA TGTGCCAGCAGCGTTGGGCTAGCGGGGACCACAGATACGCAGTATTTT.

In this sample, this clone turned up a few times. This chain links TRBV7-8 with TRBJ2-1; 8 bases agree with TRBD1. V was clipped by 0 bases and J by 4 bases; unmatched bases: 5. Germline CDR1 SGHVS, CDR2 FQNEAQ. The CDR3 covers 16 residues. This CDR3 reads CASSLAGQVPYNEQFF. CDR3 bases: TGTGCCAGCAGCTTAGCGGGACAGGTTCCGTACAATGAGCAGTTCTTC. The variable domain in full, with the rest retrieved from reference TRBV7-8 and TRBJ2-1, is GAGVSQSPRYKVAKRGQDVALRCDPISGHVSLFWYQQALGQGPEFLTYFQNEAQLDKSGLPSDRFFAERPEGSVSTLKIQRTQQEDSAVYLCASSLAGQVPYNEQFFGPGTRLTVL.

The gene calls are TRBV9 and TRBJ2-2; D is possibly TRBD2 (5 bases). The CDR3 contains 17 residues. CDR1 and CDR2 (germline): SGDLS, YYNGEE. V lost 0 bases to trimming and J lost 2 bases, with 14 bases between them. CDR3 in amino acids: CASSVGGGSTNTGELFF. As DNA, the CDR3 is TGTGCCAGCAGCGTAGGGGGTGGGAGTACTAACACCGGGGAGCTGTTTTTT.

This rearrangement joins TRBV3-1 (or the pseudogene TRBV3-2) to TRBJ2-5; 9 nucleotides match TRBD2. This CDR3 region has 16 residues. In germline, CDR1 is LGHDT, CDR2 YNNKEL (reference sequence). With V trimmed by 1 base and J by 2 bases, 5 bases remained unmatched. This CDR3 reads CASSQAPSGVQETQYF. As DNA, the CDR3 is TGTGCCAGCAGCCAAGCCCCTAGCGGGGTACAAGAGACCCAGTACTTC.

J is TRBJ1-6 and V is TRBV6-2 or TRBV6-3; 11 positions agree with TRBD1. In germline, CDR1 is MNHEY, CDR2 SVGEGT. The CDR3 extends over 18 amino acids. Losses at the gene ends were 5 bases for V and 7 bases for J; bases not matched to a gene: 13. CDR3 coding DNA: TGTGCCAGCAGTCTCGAAGGACAGGGGGCTTCTAACAATTCACCCCTCCACTTT. Translating gives CASSLEGQGASNNSPLHF.

The chain carries TRBV30 and TRBJ1-2, with 7 bases lining up with TRBD1. Looked up from germline, CDR1 is GTSNPN and CDR2 is SVGIG (reference sequence). CDR3 size: 13 residues. V lost 2 bases to trimming and J lost 7 bases; unmatched junction nucleotides: 7. CDR3 in amino acids: CAWSHDRVGGYTF. CDR3 nucleotide sequence: TGTGCCTGGAGTCACGACAGGGTCGGTGGCTACACCTTC.

This clone turned up a few times. The V call is TRBV6-5, the J call TRBJ1-3, with D uncertain. Trimming cost V 7 bases and J 0 bases, with 10 bases left between them. In germline, CDR1 is MNHEY, CDR2 SVGAGI. The CDR3 covers 14 residues. CDR3 nucleotides: TGTGCCAGCACCGACAAGAGCTCTGGAAACACCATATATTTT. Protein: CASTDKSSGNTIYF.

The chain is built from TRBV28 and TRBJ1-2, with 8 bases aligning to TRBD1. Germline values: CDR1 MDHEN, CDR2 SYDVKM. Trimming cost V 4 bases and J 10 bases; bases outside gene matches: 5. There are 12 residues in the CDR3. The CDR3 DNA reads as TGTGCCAGCAGTTCATTACAGGGGGACTACACCTTC. Its translation is CASSSLQGDYTF.

The CDR3 sequence: CASSLAGGRNSPLHF. The CDR3 bases are TGCGCCAGCAGCTTGGCGGGGGGTAGGAATTCACCCCTCCACTTT. This chain connects TRBV5-1 to TRBJ1-6, with TRBD1 as a possible D gene (5 bases). V was cut by 0 bases and J by 7 bases, with 11 bases left in between. The germline V gene has CDR1 SGHRS and CDR2 YFSETQ. This CDR3 is 15 amino acids long.

This clone was seen just once. As DNA, the CDR3 is TGTGCCAGCAGCCAACTGGGAAAGGCAGGGGGGAGCAATCAGCCCCAGCATTTT. It encodes CASSQLGKAGGSNQPQHF. V is TRBV7-2 and J is TRBJ1-5, with 7 bases identical to TRBD1. This CDR3 is built from 18 residues. V lost 5 bases, J lost 1 base, and 14 bases stayed unmatched. Per germline, CDR1 SGHTA and CDR2 FQGNSA.

The gene calls are TRBV6-6 and TRBJ2-1; 7 bases are a match to TRBD1. V shed 8 bases, J shed 2 bases, and the junction held 0 bases outside the gene matches. The CDR3 spans 12 residues. Germline V gene sequence: CDR1 MNHNY, CDR2 SVGAGI (reference sequence). CDR3 loop: CASGTAYNEQFF. CDR3 DNA: TGTGCCAGCGGGACAGCCTACAATGAGCAGTTCTTC.

The V and J genes are TRBV19 and TRBJ1-5; TRBD1 aligns across 7 bases. This CDR3 comprises 15 residues. The J segment lost 2 bases and the V segment lost 6 bases, leaving 7 bases of the junction unmatched. Germline values: CDR1 LNHDA, CDR2 SQIVND (reference sequence). The chain's CDR3 is CASSPGQVGNQPQHF. In DNA, the CDR3 is TGTGCCAGTAGCCCCGGACAGGTTGGCAATCAGCCCCAGCATTTT.

The rearrangement links TRBV27 to TRBJ2-7; 9 positions match TRBD1. CDR1 is MNHEY and CDR2 is SMNVEV in the germline V gene (reference sequence). The CDR3 runs to 19 residues. The ends lost 2 bases at V and 0 bases at J; junction bases unmatched: 14. The CDR3 nucleotides are TGTGCCAGCAGTTTAAGAGGGGGACAGGGTTTCCTGAGCTCCTACGAGCAGTACTTC. Translation: CASSLRGGQGFLSSYEQYF.

This clone was counted a few times. The V call is TRBV25-1, the J call TRBJ2-2, with 8 bases aligning to TRBD2. The J segment lost 1 base and the V segment lost 2 bases, leaving 6 bases of the junction unmatched. There are 17 residues in the CDR3. Germline V gene data show CDR1 as MGHDK and CDR2 as SYGVNS. DNA of the CDR3: TGTGCCAGCAGTGAACTGCGGGGGGCTTTGAACACCGGGGAGCTGTTTTTT. It encodes CASSELRGALNTGELFF. Full variable domain (remainder filled in from reference TRBV25-1 and TRBJ2-2): EADIYQTPRYLVIGTGKKITLECSQTMGHDKMYWYQQDPGMELHLIHYSYGVNSTEKGDLSSESTVSRIRTEHFPLTLESARPSHTSQYLCASSELRGALNTGELFFGEGSRLTVL.

V gene TRBV12-3 or TRBV12-4 combines with J gene TRBJ1-1; D ambiguous. This CDR3 has 13 amino acids. V was clipped by 2 bases and J by 7 bases, with 11 bases between them. CDR3 in amino acids: CASSLSGFGEAFF. CDR3 nucleotides: TGTGCCAGCAGTTTAAGCGGGTTCGGTGAAGCTTTCTTT.

The J gene is TRBJ2-1, the V gene TRBV5-6; TRBD2 might be the D (6 bases). Germline assignment: CDR1 SGHDT and CDR2 YYEEEE. The CDR3 length is 16 residues. Trimming removed 1 base at V and 4 bases at J, with 15 bases between. CDR3 in DNA: TGTGCCAGCAGCTTGAGAACGGACCGGGAGTACAATGAGCAGTTCTTC. Translation: CASSLRTDREYNEQFF.

In this sample, this clone turned up a few times. In DNA form, the CDR3 reads TGTGCCAGCAGACGGGGACAGGGTCGCGGCTACACCTTC. Residues: CASRRGQGRGYTF. This chain uses TRBV27 with TRBJ1-2, with 9 bases identical to TRBD1. Germline assignment: CDR1 MNHEY and CDR2 SMNVEV (reference sequence). The CDR3 contains 13 residues. Trimming took 6 bases from V and 8 from J; bases not matched to a gene: 7.

J is TRBJ1-6 and V is TRBV6-5; D is uncertain. This CDR3 has 16 residues. Deletions cut 4 bases from V and 7 bases from J, with 17 bases between. The germline gives CDR1 MNHEY, CDR2 SVGAGI. The CDR3 sequence: CASSSPPQAGNSPLHF. CDR3 coding DNA: TGTGCCAGCAGTTCCCCCCCCCAAGCGGGAAATTCACCCCTCCACTTT.

V and J are TRBV20-1 and TRBJ1-1, with 8 bases identical to TRBD1. This CDR3 contains 14 residues. Trimming cost V 3 bases and J 5 bases; bases outside gene matches: 8. Germline CDR1 reads DFQATT; CDR2 reads SNEGSKA (reference sequence). The CDR3 loop is CSASRQGSDTEAFF. The DNA of the CDR3 is TGCAGTGCTAGTAGACAGGGGTCGGATACTGAAGCTTTCTTT.

V is TRBV6-5 and J is TRBJ2-1; D gene ambiguous. The CDR3 loop spans 13 amino acids. Per the germline V gene, CDR1 is MNHEY and CDR2 is SVGAGI. The V end was cut by 5 bases, the J end by 12 bases, with 17 bases between. Here the CDR3 DNA reads TGTGCCAGCAGTCCTGATTTGACAAGGTGGCAGTTCTTC. It is translated as CASSPDLTRWQFF.

This clone appeared a few times. The genes are TRBV4-1 and TRBJ1-3, with 7 bases aligning to TRBD1. CDR1 and CDR2 from the germline V gene are MGHRA and YSYEKL. V gave up 4 bases and J gave up 0 bases; unmatched junction bases: 9. The CDR3 is 17 residues long. CDR3 residues: CASSRPGTDISGNTIYF. For the CDR3, the DNA is TGCGCCAGCAGCCGTCCCGGGACAGATATCTCTGGAAACACCATATATTTT.